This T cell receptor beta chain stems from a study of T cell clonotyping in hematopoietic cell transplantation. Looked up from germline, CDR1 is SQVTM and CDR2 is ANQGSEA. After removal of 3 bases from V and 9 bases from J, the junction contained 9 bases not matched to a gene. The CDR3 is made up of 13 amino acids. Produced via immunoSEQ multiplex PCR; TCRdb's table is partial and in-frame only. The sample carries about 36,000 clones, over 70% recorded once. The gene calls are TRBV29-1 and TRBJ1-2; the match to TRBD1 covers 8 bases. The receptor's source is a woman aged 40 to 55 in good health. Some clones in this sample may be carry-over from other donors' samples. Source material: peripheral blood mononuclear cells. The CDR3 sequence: CSVDETGVRSYTF. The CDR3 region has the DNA TGCAGCGTTGACGAGACAGGGGTACGAAGCTACACCTTC.